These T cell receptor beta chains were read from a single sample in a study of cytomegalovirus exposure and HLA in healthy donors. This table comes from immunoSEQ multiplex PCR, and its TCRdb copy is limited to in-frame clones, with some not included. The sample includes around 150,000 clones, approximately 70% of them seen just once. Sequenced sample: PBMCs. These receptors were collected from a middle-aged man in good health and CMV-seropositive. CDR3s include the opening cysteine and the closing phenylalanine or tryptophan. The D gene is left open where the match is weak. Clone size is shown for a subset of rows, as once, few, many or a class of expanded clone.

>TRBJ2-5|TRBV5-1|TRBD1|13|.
TGCGCCAGCAGCTGGGACAGGCAAGAGACCCAGTACTTC
CASSWDRQETQYF
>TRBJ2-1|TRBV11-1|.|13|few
TGTGCCAGCAGCGTGGAGGGGTACAATGAGCAGTTCTTC
CASSVEGYNEQFF
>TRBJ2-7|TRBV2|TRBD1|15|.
TGTGCCAGCAGTGAAGGGCAGGGGGACACCTACGAGCAGTACTTC
CASSEGQGDTYEQYF
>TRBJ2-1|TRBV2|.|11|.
TGTGCCAGCAGTGCGTACAATGAGCAGTTCTTC
CASSAYNEQFF
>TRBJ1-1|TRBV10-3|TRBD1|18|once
TGTGCCATCATCGACACTTCCGGGACAGGGGGCGCAGGCACTGAAGCTTTCTTT
CAIIDTSGTGGAGTEAFF
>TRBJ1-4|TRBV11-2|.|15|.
TGTGCCAGCAGCTTAGGAGGACAGCCTAATGAAAAACTGTTTTTT
CASSLGGQPNEKLFF
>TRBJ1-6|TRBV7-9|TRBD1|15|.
TGTTCCAGCAGCCGCGGACAGGGCGGTAATTCACCCCTCCACTTT
CSSSRGQGGNSPLHF
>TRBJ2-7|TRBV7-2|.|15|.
TGTGCCAGCAGCTTACGGGGGGCCAGCTCCTACGAGCAGTACTTC
CASSLRGASSYEQYF
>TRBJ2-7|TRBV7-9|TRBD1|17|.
TGTGCCAGCAGCGCCAGGGACAGCCAACCTTACTCCTACGAGCAGTACTTC
CASSARDSQPYSYEQYF
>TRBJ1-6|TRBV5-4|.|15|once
TGTGCCAGCAGCTTGGTGGGGGACAAAAACTCACCCCTCCACTTT
CASSLVGDKNSPLHF
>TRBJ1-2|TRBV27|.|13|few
TGTGCCAGCAGTTCTCAGGGGCGTTATGGCTACACCTTC
CASSSQGRYGYTF
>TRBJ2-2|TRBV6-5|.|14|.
TGTGCCAGCAGTTACGTAGCGTTCACCGGGGAGCTGTTTTTT
CASSYVAFTGELFF
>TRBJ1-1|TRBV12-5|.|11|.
TGTGCTAGTGTCCTAGGTGGAGGGGCTTTCTTT
CASVLGGGAFF
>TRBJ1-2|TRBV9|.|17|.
TGTGCCAGCAGCCCCGGGGAGGGTAGAAGGAGGTACTATGGCTACACCTTC
CASSPGEGRRRYYGYTF
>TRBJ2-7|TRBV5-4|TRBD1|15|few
TGTGCCAGCAGCAACACCGGGACAGGGGCGTACGAGCAGTACTTC
CASSNTGTGAYEQYF
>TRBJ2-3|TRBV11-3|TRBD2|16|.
TGTGCCAGCAGCCAGACCGGGACTAGCTTTATGGATACGCAGTATTTT
CASSQTGTSFMDTQYF
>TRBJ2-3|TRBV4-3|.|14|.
TGCGCCAGCAGCCAAGGCAGATCCGGGGATACGCAGTATTTT
CASSQGRSGDTQYF
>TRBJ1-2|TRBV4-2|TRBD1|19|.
TGTGCCAGCAGCCAAGATTTTGAGGAACAGGGGGATGCGAACTATGGCTACACCTTC
CASSQDFEEQGDANYGYTF
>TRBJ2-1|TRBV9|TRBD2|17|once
TGTGCCAGCAGCGTTGGGAATAGCGGGGGGGCGGATTATGAGCAGTTCTTC
CASSVGNSGGADYEQFF
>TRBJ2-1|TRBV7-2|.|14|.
TGTGCCAGCAGCTTACGGTCGCCTGGCAATGAGCAGTTCTTC
CASSLRSPGNEQFF
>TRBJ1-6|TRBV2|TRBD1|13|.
TGTGCCAGCCGGGACAGGGGGAATTCACCCCTCCACTTT
CASRDRGNSPLHF
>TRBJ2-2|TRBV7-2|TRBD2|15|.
TGTGCCAGCACCTCCGGGACTAGCTACACCGGGGAGCTGTTTTTT
CASTSGTSYTGELFF
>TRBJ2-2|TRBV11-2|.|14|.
TGTGCCAGCAGCTTAGAGACAGCTACCGGGGAGCTGTTTTTT
CASSLETATGELFF
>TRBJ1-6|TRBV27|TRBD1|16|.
TGTGCCAGCCGACAGGGTGGGAACTCCTATAATTCACCCCTCCACTTT
CASRQGGNSYNSPLHF
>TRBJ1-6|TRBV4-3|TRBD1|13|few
TGCGCCAGCAGCCAAGATGACAGGGGCCCCCTCCACTTT
CASSQDDRGPLHF
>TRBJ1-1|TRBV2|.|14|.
TGTGCCAGCAGTGAGGACAGCCTGAACACTGAAGCTTTCTTT
CASSEDSLNTEAFF
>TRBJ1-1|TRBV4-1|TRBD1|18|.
TGCGCCAGCAGCCAAACCGGGACAGATACCATAATGAACACTGAAGCTTTCTTT
CASSQTGTDTIMNTEAFF
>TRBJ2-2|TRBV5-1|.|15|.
TGCGCCAGCAGCTTGGAAGGGGCCGCCACCGGGGAGCTGTTTTTT
CASSLEGAATGELFF
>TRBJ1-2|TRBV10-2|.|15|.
TGCGCCAGCATTCCCAAGGAGGTGACTAACTATGGCTACACCTTC
CASIPKEVTNYGYTF
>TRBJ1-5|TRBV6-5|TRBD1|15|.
TGTGCCAGCAGTTCGAGACAGGGAGGCAATCAGCCCCAGCATTTT
CASSSRQGGNQPQHF
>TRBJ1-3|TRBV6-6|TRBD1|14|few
TGTGCCAGCAGTTCGGACAGGGACGGAAACACCATATATTTT
CASSSDRDGNTIYF